One and the same sample provided the 27 T cell receptor beta chains below, sequenced in a study of ipilimumab plus nivolumab after autologous stem cell transplantation listed by TCRdb under 2021. The method was the immunoSEQ multiplex PCR assay. This immuneACCESS table, as held by TCRdb, lists in-frame sequences with V and J called but not all clones. Of the missing ones, under half trace to an unresolved V gene in checked studies; the others have no known cause. This sample has 3,100 or so clones in its table, and around four fifths of those were observed once. The ten largest clonotypes hold roughly 12% of the sample. The sequencing here drew on PBMCs, taken in a trial of ipilimumab plus nivolumab as post-transplant consolidation. Receptors were obtained from a male donor with multiple myeloma.

This clone was counted a few times. The rearrangement uses TRBV27 and TRBJ2-7; 10 bases agree with TRBD2. The CDR3 runs 14 residues. Per the germline V gene, CDR1 is MNHEY and CDR2 is SMNVEV (reference sequence). V was pared by 5 bases and J by 6 bases, with 7 bases of the junction left unmatched. In DNA, the CDR3 is TGTGCCAGCAGTGTGAGCGGGGGGGCTAGCGAGCAGTACTTC. This gives the protein CASSVSGGASEQYF.

This chain joins TRBV9 and TRBJ1-1; no definite D call. Trimming stripped 2 bases from V and 1 base from J, with 9 bases between. The germline V gene encodes CDR1 SGDLS and CDR2 YYNGEE. This CDR3 spans 14 amino acids. This CDR3 reads CASSVDGENTEAFF. CDR3 DNA sequence: TGTGCCAGCAGCGTCGACGGGGAGAACACTGAAGCTTTCTTT.

CDR3 sequence: CASSRQGLQPQHF. The CDR3 DNA reads as TGTGCCAGCAGCAGACAGGGCCTTCAGCCCCAGCATTTT. The chain uses TRBV2 and TRBJ1-5; 7 bases match TRBD1. The CDR3 has 13 amino acids. Germline lookup yields CDR1 SNHLY and CDR2 FYNNEI. V was pared by 6 bases and J by 6 bases, with 5 bases of the junction left unmatched.

J is TRBJ2-7 and V is TRBV28, with 7 bases fitting TRBD1. V shed 3 bases and J 5 bases; nucleotides not matched to a gene: 7. Germline V lookup: CDR1 MDHEN, CDR2 SYDVKM. The CDR3 loop spans 14 amino acids. The CDR3 bases are TGTGCCAGCAGTTTGACAGGGTCCCTCGACGAGCAGTACTTC. It codes for CASSLTGSLDEQYF. Using reference TRBV28 and TRBJ2-7 for the parts outside the CDR3, the full variable domain is DVKVTQSSRYLVKRTGEKVFLECVQDMDHENMFWYRQDPGLGLRLIYFSYDVKMKEKGDIPEGYSVSREKKERFSLILESASTNQTSMYLCASSLTGSLDEQYFGPGTRLTVT.

V usage is TRBV11-2 and J usage is TRBJ1-1; 7 nucleotides agree with TRBD1. The CDR3 consists of 12 residues. CDR1 is SGHAT and CDR2 is FQNNGV in the germline V gene. V lost 5 bases and J lost 6; bases outside the gene matches: 3. This chain's CDR3 is CASSETGSEAFF. The CDR3 bases are TGTGCCAGCAGCGAGACAGGGTCTGAAGCTTTCTTT.

The chain carries TRBV5-1 and TRBJ2-5; 7 positions match TRBD1. This CDR3 has 15 amino acids. J was trimmed by 3 bases and V by 3 bases; bases with no gene match: 8. The germline V gene encodes CDR1 SGHRS and CDR2 YFSETQ. This CDR3 is CASSSTGNAEETQYF. CDR3 nucleotides: TGCGCCAGCAGCTCGACAGGGAACGCGGAAGAGACCCAGTACTTC.

This clone was found a few times. The gene calls are TRBV7-9 and TRBJ1-5; TRBD1 matches 7 bases. The V segment lost 4 bases and the J segment 5 bases; nucleotides outside the gene matches: 14. This CDR3 comprises 17 residues. CDR1 is SEHNR and CDR2 is FQNEAQ in the germline V gene (reference sequence). Written as DNA, the CDR3 is TGTGCCAGCAGCTCCTCTATTACAGGGGAACGAGATCAGCCCCAGCATTTT. Translated: CASSSSITGERDQPQHF. The whole variable domain, remainder taken from reference TRBV7-9 and TRBJ1-5, is DTGVSQNPRHKITKRGQNVTFRCDPISEHNRLYWYRQTLGQGPEFLTYFQNEAQLEKSRLLSDRFSAERPKGSFSTLEIQRTEQGDSAMYLCASSSSITGERDQPQHFGDGTRLSIL.

The J gene is TRBJ2-7, the V gene TRBV28, with D maybe TRBD1 (5 bases). This CDR3 has 14 amino acids. The V end lost 6 bases, the J end lost 6 bases, and 18 bases lay between the germline ends. Germline V gives CDR1 MDHEN, CDR2 SYDVKM. The CDR3 DNA sequence: TGTGCCAGCAGAAAGTTACCCAGGGAAGTCGAGCAGTACTTC. This translates into CASRKLPREVEQYF. The full variable domain, with the rest looked up from reference TRBV28 and TRBJ2-7, is DVKVTQSSRYLVKRTGEKVFLECVQDMDHENMFWYRQDPGLGLRLIYFSYDVKMKEKGDIPEGYSVSREKKERFSLILESASTNQTSMYLCASRKLPREVEQYFGPGTRLTVT.

The chain carries TRBV9 and TRBJ2-3; 12 nucleotides agree with TRBD2. CDR3 size: 16 residues. Germline CDR1 reads SGDLS; CDR2 reads YYNGEE. Trimming took 0 bases from V and 4 from J; bases not matched to a gene: 3. CDR3 bases: TGTGCCAGCAGCGTAGATCTAGCGGGGGGGGCAGATACGCAGTATTTT. Residues: CASSVDLAGGADTQYF.

The genes are TRBV2 and TRBJ1-5, with 9 bases fitting TRBD1. The germline V gene has CDR1 SNHLY and CDR2 FYNNEI. The junction had 5 bases not matched to a gene; V was cut back by 4 bases and J by 4 bases. The CDR3 is 15 residues long. CDR3 residues: CASSALTGGNQPQHF. The CDR3 nucleotides read TGTGCCAGCAGTGCCCTGACAGGGGGGAATCAGCCCCAGCATTTT.

The chain couples TRBV2 to TRBJ2-5; D gene ambiguous. There are 12 residues in the CDR3. Trimming shortened V by 3 bases and J by 5 bases, and 7 bases separated the two germline ends. CDR1 and CDR2 from the germline V gene are SNHLY and FYNNEI. This CDR3 is CASSDGFETQYF. As DNA, the CDR3 is TGTGCCAGCAGTGACGGGTTCGAGACCCAGTACTTC.

This chain connects TRBV25-1 to TRBJ2-5, with D hard to call. CDR1 and CDR2 (germline): MGHDK, SYGVNS. V shed 3 bases and J shed 5 bases, with 13 bases lying between them. The CDR3 is 14 residues long. CDR3 DNA: TGTGCCAGCAGTGATGGGGTGAGACGGGAGACCCAGTACTTC. Amino acid sequence: CASSDGVRRETQYF.

The chain combines TRBV28 with TRBJ1-6, with D possibly being TRBD1 (5 bases). The CDR3 covers 17 residues. Trimming left V 4 bases short and J 0 bases short, with 13 bases between. Germline V gene lookup returns CDR1 MDHEN and CDR2 SYDVKM. The CDR3 sequence is CASSSGAGNSYNSPLHF. The CDR3 bases are TGTGCCAGCAGTTCCGGGGCGGGGAACTCCTATAATTCACCCCTCCACTTT.

The chain uses TRBV19 and TRBJ1-5; 8 bases are a match to TRBD1. This CDR3 is built from 15 residues. Germline V lookup: CDR1 LNHDA, CDR2 SQIVND (reference sequence). J lost 8 bases, V lost 2 bases, and 8 bases had no gene match. In DNA, the CDR3 is TGTGCCAGTAGTATAACAGGACAGGGTCCAAAGCCCCAGCATTTT. Translated, it gives CASSITGQGPKPQHF.

The chain combines TRBV9 with TRBJ2-3; D uncertain. Germline assignment: CDR1 SGDLS and CDR2 YYNGEE. V gave up 3 bases and J gave up 2 bases, with 10 bases separating them. This CDR3 has 14 amino acids. CDR3 residues: CASSAGSPTDTQYF. The CDR3 nucleotides are TGTGCCAGCAGCGCCGGGTCCCCCACAGATACGCAGTATTTT.

This sequence joins TRBV4-1 and TRBJ2-1, with D tentatively TRBD1 or TRBD2 (5 bases each). The V gene's germline CDR1 is MGHRA and CDR2 YSYEKL. V was pared by 4 bases and J by 0 bases, with 16 bases between. This CDR3 has 17 amino acids. CDR3 in amino acids: CASSLFGAGTSYNEQFF. For the CDR3, the DNA is TGCGCCAGCAGCCTCTTCGGGGCAGGGACCTCCTACAATGAGCAGTTCTTC.

The chain combines TRBV6-1 with TRBJ1-1; 8 bases line up with TRBD1. This CDR3 region has 16 residues. The J segment lost 1 base and the V segment lost 4 bases, leaving 8 bases of the junction unmatched. Germline V lookup: CDR1 MNHNS, CDR2 SASEGT. The CDR3 nucleotides are TGTGCCAGCAGTGGGGGACAGGTGATCTCGAACACTGAAGCTTTCTTT. Residues: CASSGGQVISNTEAFF.

The chain joins TRBV9 to TRBJ1-6; D remains ambiguous. Germline CDR1 reads SGDLS; CDR2 reads YYNGEE. This CDR3 region has 14 residues. The V gene lost 0 bases and the J gene lost 7 bases, with 8 bases spanning the gap. Here the CDR3 DNA reads TGTGCCAGCAGCGTAGGGGGAGTAAATTCACCCCTCCACTTT. Translated, it gives CASSVGGVNSPLHF.

This chain uses TRBV30 with TRBJ1-1, with D unclear. Germline-derived CDR1 and CDR2 are GTSNPN and SVGIG (reference sequence). The V gene lost 3 bases and the J gene lost 1 base, with 9 bases spanning the gap. This CDR3 spans 13 amino acids. CDR3 residues: CAWSVIRNTEAFF. In DNA form, the CDR3 reads TGTGCCTGGAGCGTGATAAGGAACACTGAAGCTTTCTTT.

This clone counts as large. The chain combines TRBV28 with TRBJ1-6; perhaps TRBD1 as D (6 bases). CDR1 and CDR2 (germline): MDHEN, SYDVKM. The CDR3 is made up of 14 amino acids. V was clipped by 3 bases and J by 9 bases, with 12 bases between them. The CDR3 nucleotides are TGTGCCAGCAGTTTTATACAGGGAAGTTCACCCCTCCACTTT. Protein sequence: CASSFIQGSSPLHF.

CDR3 nucleotide sequence: TGTGCCAGCAGCTCAGTGGTGAACACTGAAGCTTTCTTT. It yields the protein CASSSVVNTEAFF. The chain combines TRBV7-3 with TRBJ1-1; no clear D. Trimming removed 4 bases from V and 0 bases from J, with 6 bases in between. The length of the CDR3 is 13 residues. Germline lookup yields CDR1 SGHTA and CDR2 FQGTGA. The whole variable domain, remainder taken from reference TRBV7-3 and TRBJ1-1, is GAGVSQTPSNKVTEKGKYVELRCDPISGHTALYWYRQSLGQGPEFLIYFQGTGAADDSGLPNDRFFAVRPEGSVSTLKIQRTERGDSAVYLCASSSVVNTEAFFGQGTRLTVV.

This clone was seen more than once but under ten times. The chain uses TRBV7-6 and TRBJ1-1, with D tentatively TRBD1 (6 bases). The germline CDR1 and CDR2 sequences are SGHVS and FNYEAQ. The CDR3 spans 18 residues. The V end lost 2 bases, the J end lost 4 bases, and 23 bases lay between the germline ends. The DNA of the CDR3 is TGTGCCAGCAGCTTATCTCGGGGTTGGACAGATAGGGCCACTGAAGCTTTCTTT. Protein product: CASSLSRGWTDRATEAFF.

The chain is built from TRBV4-2 and TRBJ2-1, with D maybe TRBD2 (7 bases). Trimming stripped 0 bases from V and 5 bases from J, with 14 bases between. This CDR3 is built from 16 residues. CDR1 LGHNA and CDR2 YNFKEQ come from the germline V gene. CDR3 sequence reads: CASSQEGGGRDNEQFF. The CDR3 DNA follows: TGTGCCAGCAGCCAAGAGGGCGGGGGCCGAGACAATGAGCAGTTCTTC.

The chain is built from TRBV19 and TRBJ2-7, with D perhaps matching TRBD2 (7 bases). Germline V CDR1 and CDR2: LNHDA, SQIVND (reference sequence). Trimming took 2 bases from V and 2 from J, leaving 13 bases between them. The CDR3 loop spans 15 amino acids. CDR3 residues: CASSISPGGPYEQYF. DNA for the CDR3: TGTGCCAGTAGTATATCCCCCGGGGGGCCCTACGAGCAGTACTTC.

The CDR3 nucleotides read TGCGCCAGCCACAGGGGCTGGAGGTATGGCTACACCTTC. Protein: CASHRGWRYGYTF. The chain has TRBV10-1 and TRBJ1-2, with 7 nucleotides matching TRBD1. This CDR3 is built from 13 residues. V shed 8 bases, J shed 5 bases, and the junction held 8 bases outside the gene matches. Germline values: CDR1 WNHNN, CDR2 SYGVQD (reference sequence).

This sequence joins TRBV7-9 and TRBJ2-3; 10 positions agree with TRBD1. Germline loops: CDR1 SEHNR, CDR2 FQNEAQ (reference sequence). V gave up 1 base and J gave up 4 bases; unmatched junction bases: 8. This CDR3 has 17 residues. The CDR3 region has the DNA TGTGCCAGCAGCTTAGAATTCGGGACAGGGGTCCCAGATACGCAGTATTTT. It codes for CASSLEFGTGVPDTQYF.

The J gene is TRBJ2-7, the V gene TRBV28, with a weak D call TRBD2 (5 bases). The germline V and J ends were trimmed by 5 bases and 3 bases, with 17 bases remaining between them. CDR1 and CDR2 (germline): MDHEN, SYDVKM. This CDR3 has 15 residues. CDR3 in DNA: TGTGCCAGCAGTGGATCCGGGTCCAGCGGCTACGAGCAGTACTTC. This gives the protein CASSGSGSSGYEQYF.